A selection of T cell receptor beta chains follows, all from one sample in a study of cytotoxic CD8 clonotypes in ibrutinib-treated CLL. Assay: immunoSEQ multiplex PCR; the TCRdb copy retains only in-frame clones and omits some. The table shows 110,000 to 150,000 clones, with about 78% occurring only once. This material consisted of PBMCs, taken after 24 months of ibrutinib treatment. The receptors come from a human donor with chronic lymphocytic leukemia. Each CDR3 is given with its conserved first and last residue. D genes are given only for firm matches. The size entry is marked missing in some rows and otherwise reads once, few, many or a size class.

CDR3 protein: CASSLGGPNSYEQYF; CDR3 DNA: TGTGCCAGCAGCTTAGGGGGACCCAACTCCTACGAGCAGTACTTC; clone size: NA; D gene: NA; V gene: TRBV7-6; J gene: TRBJ2-7
CDR3 protein: CASSAGYSNQPQHF; CDR3 DNA: TGTGCCAGCAGTGCGGGCTATAGCAATCAGCCCCAGCATTTT; clone size: NA; D gene: NA; V gene: TRBV25-1; J gene: TRBJ1-5
CDR3 protein: CASSRLAGGGNEQFF; CDR3 DNA: TGTGCCAGCAGCCGACTAGCGGGAGGGGGCAATGAGCAGTTCTTC; clone size: NA; D gene: TRBD2; V gene: TRBV6-5; J gene: TRBJ2-1
CDR3 protein: CASSLVGASYGYTF; CDR3 DNA: TGTGCCAGCAGCTTAGTAGGGGCCTCCTATGGCTACACCTTC; clone size: few; D gene: NA; V gene: TRBV7-2; J gene: TRBJ1-2
CDR3 protein: CASSRAGEGTQYF; CDR3 DNA: TGTGCCAGCAGCCGCGCAGGGGAGGGTACGCAGTATTTT; clone size: NA; D gene: NA; V gene: TRBV5-4; J gene: TRBJ2-3
CDR3 protein: CSAGQNYEQYF; CDR3 DNA: TGCAGTGCCGGACAGAACTACGAGCAGTACTTC; clone size: NA; D gene: NA; V gene: TRBV20-1; J gene: TRBJ2-7
CDR3 protein: CATNEGLKNIQYF; CDR3 DNA: TGTGCCACTAACGAGGGACTCAAAAACATTCAGTACTTC; clone size: NA; D gene: NA; V gene: TRBV10-3; J gene: TRBJ2-4
CDR3 protein: CASSQGETYEQYF; CDR3 DNA: TGTGCCAGCTCACAGGGAGAGACCTACGAGCAGTACTTC; clone size: NA; D gene: NA; V gene: TRBV11-3; J gene: TRBJ2-7
CDR3 protein: CASSTGTANEKLFF; CDR3 DNA: TGTGCCAGCAGCACCGGGACAGCTAATGAAAAACTGTTTTTT; clone size: NA; D gene: TRBD1; V gene: TRBV7-6; J gene: TRBJ1-4
CDR3 protein: CASSSRDRELEKLFF; CDR3 DNA: TGTGCCAGTAGCTCCCGGGACAGGGAACTTGAAAAACTGTTTTTT; clone size: many; D gene: TRBD1; V gene: TRBV19; J gene: TRBJ1-4
CDR3 protein: CASSPPGRPGEQYF; CDR3 DNA: TGTGCCAGCAGTCCCCCCGGACGGCCGGGGGAGCAGTACTTC; clone size: NA; D gene: NA; V gene: TRBV28; J gene: TRBJ2-7